Listed here are 27 T cell receptor beta chains from one sample, sequenced in a study of control samples from healthy donors and cancer patients. Data came from immunoSEQ multiplex PCR; TCRdb stores just in-frame clones and leaves some out. The table lists 90,000 to 130,000 clones, around nine tenths of them singletons. The sample consisted of PBMCs. Receptors were obtained from a woman aged 60 to 75 with lung cancer.

The V call is TRBV29-1, the J call TRBJ2-7; D is uncertain. The germline V gene encodes CDR1 SQVTM and CDR2 ANQGSEA. Trimming stripped 0 bases from V and 2 bases from J, with 14 bases between. This CDR3 contains 15 residues. The CDR3 spells CSVEEPPGYTYEQYF. The CDR3 DNA reads TGCAGCGTTGAAGAACCCCCAGGTTACACCTACGAGCAGTACTTC.

The chain has TRBV30 and TRBJ2-4, with a weak D call TRBD1 (5 bases). V gave up 0 bases and J gave up 6 bases, with 12 bases separating them. The CDR3 runs to 14 residues. Germline V gene data show CDR1 as GTSNPN and CDR2 as SVGIG (reference sequence). This CDR3 reads CAWSVSGSANIQYF. In DNA form, the CDR3 reads TGTGCCTGGAGTGTGTCAGGGTCGGCAAACATTCAGTACTTC.

The table lists this clone with a count of one. The chain couples TRBV2 to TRBJ1-2; D is unresolved. Trimming cost V 9 bases and J 1 base, with 12 bases left between them. The CDR3 contains 13 residues. CDR1 is SNHLY and CDR2 is FYNNEI in the germline V gene. In nucleotides, the CDR3 is TGTGCCAGTAGAAGAAGGGATAACTATGGCTACACCTTC. Protein: CASRRRDNYGYTF.

The chain uses TRBV5-8 and TRBJ1-1; D gene unclear. This CDR3 has 14 residues. Trimming removed 2 bases from V and 3 bases from J, with 11 bases in between. Per the germline V gene, CDR1 is SGHTS and CDR2 is YDEGEE. DNA of the CDR3: TGTGCCAGCAGCTTAGATAGGGCGCACACTGAAGCTTTCTTT. Translating gives CASSLDRAHTEAFF.

The rearrangement joins TRBV18 to TRBJ2-5; 10 bases agree with TRBD2. This CDR3 is 15 amino acids long. The junction had 5 bases not matched to a gene; V was cut back by 2 bases and J by 5 bases. Germline loops: CDR1 KGHSH, CDR2 LQKENI. The CDR3 here is CASSPDSGGQETQYF. The DNA of the CDR3 is TGTGCCAGCTCACCAGATAGCGGGGGGCAGGAGACCCAGTACTTC.

The chain uses TRBV4-3 and TRBJ2-1, with 7 bases identical to TRBD2. In germline, CDR1 is LGHNA, CDR2 YSLEER. The CDR3 is made up of 16 amino acids. V lost 4 bases, J lost 7 bases, and 13 bases stayed unmatched. The CDR3 protein is CASSPSPGGGLNEQFF. Written as DNA, the CDR3 is TGCGCCAGCAGCCCAAGCCCTGGCGGGGGTTTGAATGAGCAGTTCTTC.

This clone came up once. This rearrangement joins TRBV5-1 to TRBJ1-2, with D perhaps TRBD1 (5 bases). The CDR3 totals 16 residues. The V end was cut by 4 bases, the J end by 3 bases, with 19 bases between. Germline CDR1 is SGHRS and CDR2 is YFSETQ. For the CDR3, the DNA is TGCGCCAGCAGCCGGGGGACGGAGAGCTTCGACTATGGCTACACCTTC. Amino acids: CASSRGTESFDYGYTF. Based on the CDR3 plus reference TRBV5-1 and TRBJ1-2, the full variable domain is KAGVTQTPRYLIKTRGQQVTLSCSPISGHRSVSWYQQTPGQGLQFLFEYFSETQRNKGNFPGRFSGRQFSNSRSEMNVSTLELGDSALYLCASSRGTESFDYGYTFGSGTRLTVV.

This chain uses TRBV3-1 (or the pseudogene TRBV3-2) with TRBJ2-7; D tentatively reads TRBD1 or TRBD2 (6 bases each). Trimming removed 6 bases from V and 5 bases from J, with 20 bases in between. Germline CDR1 reads LGHDT; CDR2 reads YNNKEL (reference sequence). The CDR3 length is 15 residues. The CDR3 DNA reads TGTGCCAGCAGATCTTTTGACGGGGGCGAGAACGAGCAGTACTTC. The encoded protein is CASRSFDGGENEQYF.

The CDR3 is CASRGDTGSGTGELFF. For the CDR3, the DNA is TGTGCCAGCAGAGGTGATACAGGGTCGGGCACCGGGGAGCTGTTTTTT. The J gene is TRBJ2-2, the V gene TRBV9; tentative D call: TRBD1 (6 bases). V was pared by 5 bases and J by 4 bases, with 18 bases between. The CDR3 runs 16 residues. Germline V gene sequence: CDR1 SGDLS, CDR2 YYNGEE.

The chain uses TRBV27 and TRBJ1-2, with 10 bases identical to TRBD1. This CDR3 is built from 13 residues. Germline V CDR1 and CDR2: MNHEY, SMNVEV (reference sequence). After removal of 6 bases from V and 8 bases from J, the junction contained 6 bases not matched to a gene. CDR3 residues: CASRSTGGRGYTF. Written as DNA, the CDR3 is TGTGCCAGCAGATCGACAGGGGGCAGGGGCTACACCTTC.

V is TRBV5-4 and J is TRBJ1-3, with 9 bases that match TRBD1. V shed 5 bases and J 4 bases; nucleotides not matched to a gene: 7. The CDR3 spans 15 residues. The germline V gene has CDR1 SGHNT and CDR2 YYREEE (reference sequence). CDR3 bases: TGTGCCAGCAGATCCGGGACAGGGTACGGAAACACCATATATTTT. This encodes CASRSGTGYGNTIYF.

V usage is TRBV28 and J usage is TRBJ1-1, with TRBD1 matching 9 bases. This CDR3 has 15 amino acids. CDR1 and CDR2 from the germline V gene are MDHEN and SYDVKM. The V segment lost 6 bases and the J segment 4 bases; nucleotides outside the gene matches: 9. The CDR3 bases are TGTGCCAGCAGGCTTACAGGGGGCGTGATCACTGAAGCTTTCTTT. This translates into CASRLTGGVITEAFF.

The V gene is TRBV19, the J gene TRBJ2-1; no reliable D call. Trimming shortened V by 7 bases and J by 4 bases, and 8 bases separated the two germline ends. The CDR3 has 12 amino acids. Germline loops: CDR1 LNHDA, CDR2 SQIVND (reference sequence). In nucleotides, the CDR3 is TGTGCCAGTACACCCCGGTACAATGAGCAGTTCTTC. This translates into CASTPRYNEQFF.

The chain carries TRBV5-1 and TRBJ1-3; 7 nucleotides align to TRBD1. Germline CDR1 is SGHRS and CDR2 is YFSETQ. The CDR3 is 18 residues long. V trimming: 2 bases; J trimming: 0 bases; junction bases outside the gene matches: 11. The CDR3, as DNA: TGCGCCAGCAGCTTTAGGGGGCGGGTTTGGGACTCTGGAAACACCATATATTTT. Translating it yields CASSFRGRVWDSGNTIYF.

V usage is TRBV6-6 and J usage is TRBJ2-5; D unresolved. The CDR3 is 12 residues long. CDR1 is MNHNY and CDR2 is SVGAGI in the germline V gene (reference sequence). Trimming removed 5 bases at V and 8 bases at J, with 12 bases between. CDR3 sequence reads: CASSPNKFTQYF. The CDR3, as DNA: TGTGCCAGCAGTCCAAATAAGTTTACCCAGTACTTC.

The chain uses TRBV19 and TRBJ1-4; the match to TRBD1 covers 8 bases. CDR3 size: 15 residues. CDR1 and CDR2 from the germline V gene are LNHDA and SQIVND (reference sequence). V was pared by 6 bases and J by 10 bases, with 13 bases of the junction left unmatched. DNA of the CDR3: TGTGCCAGTAGCCCCGGGACAGGAGAGGTCTTAAAACTGTTTTTT. It is translated as CASSPGTGEVLKLFF.

The rearrangement uses TRBV18 and TRBJ2-5, with 7 nucleotides matching TRBD1. In germline, CDR1 is KGHSH, CDR2 LQKENI. Losses at the gene ends were 2 bases for V and 2 bases for J; bases not matched to a gene: 8. The CDR3 consists of 16 residues. The CDR3 here is CASSPFQGGEQETQYF. Written as DNA, the CDR3 is TGTGCCAGCTCACCATTTCAAGGGGGCGAACAAGAGACCCAGTACTTC.

J is TRBJ2-1 and V is TRBV29-1, with D possibly matching TRBD2 (6 bases). Trimming removed 0 bases from V and 0 bases from J, with 15 bases in between. Germline V lookup: CDR1 SQVTM, CDR2 ANQGSEA. This CDR3 is 17 amino acids long. The CDR3 protein is CSVEEVGGSSSYNEQFF. The CDR3 region has the DNA TGCAGCGTTGAAGAGGTCGGAGGGTCCAGCTCCTACAATGAGCAGTTCTTC.

This chain links TRBV5-4 with TRBJ1-3, with a possible D match to TRBD1 (6 bases). This CDR3 spans 14 amino acids. V was shortened by 1 base and J by 3 bases, with 8 bases between the two germline ends. Germline lookup yields CDR1 SGHNT and CDR2 YYREEE (reference sequence). The DNA of the CDR3 is TGTGCCAGCAGCTTGCAGGGGAGTGGAAACACCATATATTTT. Translating gives CASSLQGSGNTIYF.

V usage is TRBV2 and J usage is TRBJ1-2; 10 nucleotides match TRBD1. This CDR3 has 14 amino acids. J was trimmed by 8 bases and V by 5 bases; bases with no gene match: 8. Germline-derived CDR1 and CDR2 are SNHLY and FYNNEI. The CDR3 is CASSPRQGAQGYTF. The CDR3 DNA reads TGTGCCAGCAGTCCTAGACAGGGGGCGCAAGGCTACACCTTC.

This chain connects TRBV7-3 to TRBJ2-6; a weak D match, TRBD1 (5 bases). V was cut by 5 bases and J by 2 bases, with 10 bases left in between. The CDR3 sequence is 15 residues long. Germline CDR1 SGHTA, CDR2 FQGTGA. CDR3 bases: TGTGCCAGCAGCCCGACAGAAGCTGGGGCCAACGTCCTGACTTTC. It translates to CASSPTEAGANVLTF. Full variable domain (missing parts from reference TRBV7-3 and TRBJ2-6): GAGVSQTPSNKVTEKGKYVELRCDPISGHTALYWYRQSLGQGPEFLIYFQGTGAADDSGLPNDRFFAVRPEGSVSTLKIQRTERGDSAVYLCASSPTEAGANVLTFGAGSRLTVL.

V gene TRBV5-1 combines with J gene TRBJ2-7; TRBD2 is a possible D gene (5 bases). Germline values: CDR1 SGHRS, CDR2 YFSETQ. The V and J ends lost 1 base and 5 bases respectively, with 13 bases between them. The CDR3 spans 14 residues. In nucleotides, the CDR3 is TGCGCCAGCAGCTTGCGAGGGAACGCCAACGAGCAGTACTTC. Its protein product is CASSLRGNANEQYF.

V usage is TRBV5-1 and J usage is TRBJ1-2; D is possibly TRBD1 (6 bases). This CDR3 has 13 amino acids. Germline values: CDR1 SGHRS, CDR2 YFSETQ. V shed 3 bases and J shed 4 bases, with 10 bases lying between them. The chain's CDR3 is CASSSRGVYGYTF. CDR3 DNA sequence: TGCGCCAGCAGCTCGAGGGGGGTCTATGGCTACACCTTC.

The chain links TRBV19 to TRBJ2-1, with a possible D match to TRBD2 (8 bases). This CDR3 spans 16 amino acids. V was clipped by 8 bases and J by 0 bases, with 17 bases between them. Per germline, CDR1 LNHDA and CDR2 SQIVND (reference sequence). CDR3 protein: CASGQDRGGSYNEQFF. CDR3 nucleotides: TGTGCCAGTGGACAGGACCGGGGGGGCTCCTACAATGAGCAGTTCTTC.

This clone has a single count. The chain employs TRBV29-1 and TRBJ1-5; maybe TRBD1 (5 bases). V lost 5 bases, J lost 4 bases, and 9 bases lay in between. Germline lookup yields CDR1 SQVTM and CDR2 ANQGSEA. The CDR3 is 12 residues long. This chain's CDR3 is CSVKAGNQPQHF. As DNA, the CDR3 is TGCAGCGTTAAGGCAGGGAATCAGCCCCAGCATTTT.

The chain recombines TRBV28 with TRBJ2-7; 10 nucleotides line up with TRBD2. Germline CDR1 and CDR2: MDHEN and SYDVKM. The CDR3 covers 15 residues. The V segment lost 6 bases and the J segment 2 bases; nucleotides outside the gene matches: 7. The DNA of the CDR3 is TGTGCCAGCAGGGGAATCAGCGGGAGGGCCTACGAGCAGTACTTC. Residues: CASRGISGRAYEQYF.

This chain links TRBV11-3 with TRBJ2-4; D is unresolved. Germline values: CDR1 SGHNT, CDR2 YENEEA. This CDR3 spans 13 amino acids. The ends were cut back, 3 bases at V and 7 bases at J, with 10 bases in the middle. CDR3 residues: CASSFYGGNIQYF. CDR3 coding DNA: TGTGCCAGCAGCTTCTACGGTGGGAACATTCAGTACTTC.